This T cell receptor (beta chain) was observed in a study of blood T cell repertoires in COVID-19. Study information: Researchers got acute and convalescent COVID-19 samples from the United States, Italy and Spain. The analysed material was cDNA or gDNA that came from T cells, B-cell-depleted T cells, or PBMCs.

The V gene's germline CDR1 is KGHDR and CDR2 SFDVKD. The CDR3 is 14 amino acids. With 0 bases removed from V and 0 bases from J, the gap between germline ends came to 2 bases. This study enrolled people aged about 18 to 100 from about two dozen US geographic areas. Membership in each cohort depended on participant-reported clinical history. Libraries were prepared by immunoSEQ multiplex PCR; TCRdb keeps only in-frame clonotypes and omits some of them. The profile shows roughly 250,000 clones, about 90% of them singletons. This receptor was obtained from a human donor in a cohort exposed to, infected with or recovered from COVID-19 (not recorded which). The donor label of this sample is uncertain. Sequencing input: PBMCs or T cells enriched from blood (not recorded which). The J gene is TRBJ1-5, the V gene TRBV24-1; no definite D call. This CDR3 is CATSDLYSNQPQHF. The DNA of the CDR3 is TGTGCCACCAGTGATTTGTATAGCAATCAGCCCCAGCATTTT.